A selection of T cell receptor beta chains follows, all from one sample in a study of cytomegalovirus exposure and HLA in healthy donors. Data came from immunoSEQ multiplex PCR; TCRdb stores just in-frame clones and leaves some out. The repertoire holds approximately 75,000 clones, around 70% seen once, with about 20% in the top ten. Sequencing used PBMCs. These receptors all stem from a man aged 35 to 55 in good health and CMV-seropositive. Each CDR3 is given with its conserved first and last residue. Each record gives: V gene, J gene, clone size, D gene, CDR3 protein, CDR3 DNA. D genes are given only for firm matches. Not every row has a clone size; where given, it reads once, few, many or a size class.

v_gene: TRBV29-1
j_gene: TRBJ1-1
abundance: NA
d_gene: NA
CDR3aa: CSVWAAYTEAFF
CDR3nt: TGCAGCGTCTGGGCTGCGTACACTGAAGCTTTCTTT

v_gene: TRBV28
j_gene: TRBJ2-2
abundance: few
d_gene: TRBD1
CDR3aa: CASSSPFRQGPTGELFF
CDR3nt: TGTGCCAGCAGTTCCCCATTTCGACAGGGTCCCACCGGGGAGCTGTTTTTT

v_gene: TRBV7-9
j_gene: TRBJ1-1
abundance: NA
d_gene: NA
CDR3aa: CASSLERLEMNTEAFF
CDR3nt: TGTGCCAGCAGCTTAGAACGGTTGGAGATGAACACTGAAGCTTTCTTT

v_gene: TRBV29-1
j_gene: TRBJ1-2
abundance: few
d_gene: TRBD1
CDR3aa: CSVDFEGQGAVGYTF
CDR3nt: TGCAGCGTTGATTTTGAGGGACAGGGGGCCGTTGGCTACACCTTC

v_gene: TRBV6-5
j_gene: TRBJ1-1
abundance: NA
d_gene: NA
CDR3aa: CASGEGFEAFF
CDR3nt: TGTGCCAGCGGAGAGGGTTTCGAAGCTTTCTTT

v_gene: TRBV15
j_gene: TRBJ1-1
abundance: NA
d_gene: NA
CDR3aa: CATSREKTVNTEAFF
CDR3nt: TGTGCCACCAGCAGAGAAAAGACAGTCAACACTGAAGCTTTCTTT

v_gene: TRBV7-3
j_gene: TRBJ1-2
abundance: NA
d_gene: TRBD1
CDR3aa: CASSLITGDGYTF
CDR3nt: TGTGCCAGCAGCTTAATTACAGGGGACGGCTACACCTTC

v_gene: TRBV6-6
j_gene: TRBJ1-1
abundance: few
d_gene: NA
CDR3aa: CASSLLAMNTEAFF
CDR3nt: TGTGCCAGCAGCTTACTAGCCATGAACACTGAAGCTTTCTTT

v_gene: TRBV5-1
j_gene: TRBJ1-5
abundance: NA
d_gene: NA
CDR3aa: CASSRGGEGQPQHF
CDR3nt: TGCGCCAGCAGCCGAGGAGGGGAGGGTCAGCCCCAGCATTTT

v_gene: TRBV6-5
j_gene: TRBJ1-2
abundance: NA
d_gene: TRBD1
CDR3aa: CASRGTGRWYGYTF
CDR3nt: TGTGCCAGCAGGGGGACAGGGAGGTGGTACGGCTACACCTTC

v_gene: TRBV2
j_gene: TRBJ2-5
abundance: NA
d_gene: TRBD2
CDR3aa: CASSRLPGGETQYF
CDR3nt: TGTGCCAGCAGTCGCCTCCCGGGGGGAGAGACCCAGTACTTC

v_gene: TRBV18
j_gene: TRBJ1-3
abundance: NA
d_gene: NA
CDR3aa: CASTTGSGNTIYF
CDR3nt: TGTGCCAGCACTACAGGGTCCGGAAACACCATATATTTT

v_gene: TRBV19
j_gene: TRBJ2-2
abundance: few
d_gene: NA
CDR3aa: CASSIQGNTGELFF
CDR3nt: TGTGCCAGTAGTATACAGGGGAACACCGGGGAGCTGTTTTTT

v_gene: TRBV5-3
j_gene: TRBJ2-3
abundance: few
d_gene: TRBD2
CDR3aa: CARRPPGGRSSTDTQYF
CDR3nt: TGTGCCAGAAGACCCCCCGGGGGGAGAAGTAGCACAGATACGCAGTATTTT

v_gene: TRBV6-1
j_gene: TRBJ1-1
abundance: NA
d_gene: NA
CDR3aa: CASSEFTGTTEAFF
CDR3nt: TGTGCCAGCAGTGAGTTCACAGGGACCACTGAAGCTTTCTTT

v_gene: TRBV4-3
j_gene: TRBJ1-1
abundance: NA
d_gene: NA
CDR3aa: CASSLMPGQSNTEAFF
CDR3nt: TGCGCCAGCAGCCTAATGCCGGGACAATCGAACACTGAAGCTTTCTTT

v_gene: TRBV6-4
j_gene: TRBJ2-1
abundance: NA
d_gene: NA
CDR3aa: CASSDSRDSQEQFF
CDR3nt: TGTGCCAGCAGTGACTCCCGTGACAGCCAAGAGCAGTTCTTC

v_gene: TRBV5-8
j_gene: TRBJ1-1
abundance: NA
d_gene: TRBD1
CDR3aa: CASSFRRDRGYHTEAFF
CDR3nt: TGTGCCAGCAGCTTTAGACGGGACAGGGGTTATCACACTGAAGCTTTCTTT

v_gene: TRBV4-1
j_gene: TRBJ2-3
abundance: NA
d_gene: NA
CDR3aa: CASSQATGIPDTQYF
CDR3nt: TGCGCCAGCAGCCAGGCAACAGGGATTCCAGATACGCAGTATTTT

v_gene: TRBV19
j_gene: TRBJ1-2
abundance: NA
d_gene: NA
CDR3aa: CATSTAAANYGYTF
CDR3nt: TGTGCCACCAGTACCGCAGCGGCAAACTATGGCTACACCTTC

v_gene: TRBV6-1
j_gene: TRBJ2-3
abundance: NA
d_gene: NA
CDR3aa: CASSELRGRTDTQYF
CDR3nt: TGTGCCAGCAGTGAACTGCGGGGCCGCACAGATACGCAGTATTTT

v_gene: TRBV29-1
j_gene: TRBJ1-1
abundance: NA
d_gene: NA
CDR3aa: CSVVTGRNTEAFF
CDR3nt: TGCAGCGTTGTTACAGGGAGGAACACTGAAGCTTTCTTT

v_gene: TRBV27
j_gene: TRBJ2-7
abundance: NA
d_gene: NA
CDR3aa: CASSFGPESYEQYF
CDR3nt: TGTGCCAGCAGTTTTGGGCCTGAGTCCTACGAGCAGTACTTC

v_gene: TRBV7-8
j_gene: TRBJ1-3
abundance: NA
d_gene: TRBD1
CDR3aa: CASSLEGGGDGGNTIYF
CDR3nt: TGTGCCAGCAGCTTAGAAGGGGGCGGAGATGGAGGAAACACCATATATTTT

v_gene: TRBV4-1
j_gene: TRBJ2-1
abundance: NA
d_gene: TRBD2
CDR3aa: CASSPGTALGYGLAGFPFEQFF
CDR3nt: TGCGCCAGCAGCCCCGGGACAGCCCTCGGCTACGGACTAGCGGGTTTCCCCTTTGAGCAGTTCTTC

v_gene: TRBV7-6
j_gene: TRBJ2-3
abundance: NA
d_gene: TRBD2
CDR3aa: CASSTGTSGGQTDTQYF
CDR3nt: TGTGCCAGCAGCACCGGGACTAGCGGGGGGCAAACAGATACGCAGTATTTT

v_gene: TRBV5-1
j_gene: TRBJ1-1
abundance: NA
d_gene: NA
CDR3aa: CASSLALNTEAFF
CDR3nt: TGCGCCAGCAGCTTGGCCTTAAACACTGAAGCTTTCTTT

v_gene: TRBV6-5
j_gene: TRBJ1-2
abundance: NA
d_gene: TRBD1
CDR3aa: CASSYLTGGGRGYTF
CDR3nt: TGTGCCAGCAGTTACTTAACAGGGGGGGGGAGAGGCTACACCTTC

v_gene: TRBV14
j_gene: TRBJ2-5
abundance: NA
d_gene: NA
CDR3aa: CASSIKETQYF
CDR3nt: TGTGCCAGCAGCATTAAAGAGACCCAGTACTTC

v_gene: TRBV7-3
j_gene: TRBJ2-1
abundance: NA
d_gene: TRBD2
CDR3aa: CASSVTLAGGYNEQFF
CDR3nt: TGTGCCAGCAGCGTAACTCTAGCGGGGGGGTACAATGAGCAGTTCTTC

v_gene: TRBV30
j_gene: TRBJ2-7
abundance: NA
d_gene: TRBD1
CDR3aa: CAWSVGQGYEQYF
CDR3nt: TGTGCCTGGAGTGTGGGACAGGGTTACGAGCAGTACTTC

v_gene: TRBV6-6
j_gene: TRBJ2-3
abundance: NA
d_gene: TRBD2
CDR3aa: CASSPGLADHSGTQYF
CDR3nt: TGTGCCAGCAGCCCTGGACTAGCGGACCATTCGGGGACGCAGTATTTT

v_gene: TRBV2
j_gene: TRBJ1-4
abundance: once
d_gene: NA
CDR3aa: CASSFQATNEKLFF
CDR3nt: TGTGCCAGCAGTTTTCAGGCAACTAATGAAAAACTGTTTTTT

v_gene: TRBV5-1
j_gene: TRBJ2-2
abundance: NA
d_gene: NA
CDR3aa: CASSLGYTPGNTGELFF
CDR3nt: TGCGCCAGCAGCTTGGGTTATACCCCAGGGAACACCGGGGAGCTGTTTTTT

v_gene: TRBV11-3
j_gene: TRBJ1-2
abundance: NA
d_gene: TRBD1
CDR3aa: CASSQGAGFYGYTF
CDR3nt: TGTGCCAGCAGCCAGGGGGCGGGATTTTATGGCTACACCTTC

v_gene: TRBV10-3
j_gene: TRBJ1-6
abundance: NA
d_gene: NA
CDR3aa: CAISESKGRGRSWGSPLHF
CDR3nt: TGTGCCATCAGTGAGTCGAAGGGCAGGGGACGGAGCTGGGGATCACCCCTCCACTTT

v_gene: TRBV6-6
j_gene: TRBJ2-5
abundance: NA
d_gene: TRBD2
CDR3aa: CASSYWASGNQETQYF
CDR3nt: TGTGCCAGCAGTTACTGGGCTAGCGGAAACCAAGAGACCCAGTACTTC

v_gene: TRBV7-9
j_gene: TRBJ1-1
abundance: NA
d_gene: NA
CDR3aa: CASSPGVDRATEAFF
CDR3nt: TGTGCCAGCAGCCCCGGGGTAGACCGGGCGACTGAAGCTTTCTTT

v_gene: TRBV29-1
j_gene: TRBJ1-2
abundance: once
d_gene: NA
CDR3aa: CSVEAQRRGGRGYTF
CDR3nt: TGCAGCGTTGAAGCCCAGAGGAGGGGGGGCAGGGGCTACACCTTC

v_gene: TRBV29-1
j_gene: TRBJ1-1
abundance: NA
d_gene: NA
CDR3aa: CSGSQGNTEAFF
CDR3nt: TGCAGCGGGTCCCAGGGGAACACTGAAGCTTTCTTT

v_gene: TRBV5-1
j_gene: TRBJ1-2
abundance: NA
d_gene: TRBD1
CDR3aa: CASSPGTGDPFVYGYTF
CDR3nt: TGCGCCAGCAGCCCCGGGACAGGGGACCCTTTTGTCTATGGCTACACCTTC

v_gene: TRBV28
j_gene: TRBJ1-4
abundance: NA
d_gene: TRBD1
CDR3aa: CASSSAGTGFEKLFF
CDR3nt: TGTGCCAGCAGTTCCGCCGGGACAGGGTTTGAAAAACTGTTTTTT

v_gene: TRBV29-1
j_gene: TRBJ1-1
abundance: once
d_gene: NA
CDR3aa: CSANLPGTGDTEAFF
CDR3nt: TGCAGCGCCAACCTACCCGGGACGGGGGACACTGAAGCTTTCTTT

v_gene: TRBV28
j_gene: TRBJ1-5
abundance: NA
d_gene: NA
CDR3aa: CASSLGAGDNQPRHF
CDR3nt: TGTGCCAGCAGCCTGGGGGCAGGGGACAATCAGCCCCGGCATTTT

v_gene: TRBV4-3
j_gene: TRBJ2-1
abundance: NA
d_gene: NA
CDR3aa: CASSQGGASDLNEQFF
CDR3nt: TGCGCCAGCAGCCAAGGAGGGGCTAGCGATTTGAATGAGCAGTTCTTC

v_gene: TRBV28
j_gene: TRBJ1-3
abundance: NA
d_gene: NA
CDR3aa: CASSTRQSRSGNTIYF
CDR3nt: TGTGCCAGCAGTACAAGACAGTCCCGCTCTGGAAACACCATATATTTT

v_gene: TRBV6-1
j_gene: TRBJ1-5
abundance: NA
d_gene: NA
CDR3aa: CASSEPDFGALNQPQHF
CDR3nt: TGTGCCAGCAGTGAACCCGATTTTGGAGCACTGAATCAGCCCCAGCATTTT

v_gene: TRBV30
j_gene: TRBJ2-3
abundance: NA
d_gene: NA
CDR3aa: CAWSNGTSSTDTQYF
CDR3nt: TGTGCCTGGAGTAATGGGACTTCTAGCACAGATACGCAGTATTTT

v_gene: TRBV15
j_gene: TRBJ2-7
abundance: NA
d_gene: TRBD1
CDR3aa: CATSSGGQALYEQYF
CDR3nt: TGTGCCACCAGCAGTGGGGGACAGGCTCTGTACGAGCAGTACTTC

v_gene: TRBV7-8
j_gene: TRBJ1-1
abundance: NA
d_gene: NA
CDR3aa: CASSLGTQGNTEAFF
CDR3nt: TGTGCCAGCAGCTTAGGGACACAGGGGAACACTGAAGCTTTCTTT

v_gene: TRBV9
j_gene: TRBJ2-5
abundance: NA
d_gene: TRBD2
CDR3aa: CASSGGEGETQYF
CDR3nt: TGTGCCAGCAGCGGGGGGGAGGGGGAGACCCAGTACTTC

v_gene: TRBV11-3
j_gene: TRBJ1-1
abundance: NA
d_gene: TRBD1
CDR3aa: CASSPRQGTEAFF
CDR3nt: TGTGCCAGCAGCCCTCGACAGGGAACTGAAGCTTTCTTT

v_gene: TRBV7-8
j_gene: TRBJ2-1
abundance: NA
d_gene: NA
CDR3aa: CASSRRRDKYNEQFF
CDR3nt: TGTGCCAGCAGCCGCCGCCGGGACAAGTACAATGAGCAGTTCTTC

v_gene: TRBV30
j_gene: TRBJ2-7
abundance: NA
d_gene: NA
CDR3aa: CASGLSEQYF
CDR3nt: TGTGCCTCGGGACTGTCCGAGCAGTACTTC

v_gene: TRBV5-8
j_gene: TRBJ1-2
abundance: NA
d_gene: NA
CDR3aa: CASTWGGGSYGYTF
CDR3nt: TGTGCCAGCACCTGGGGCGGGGGGTCCTATGGCTACACCTTC